The 11 T cell receptor beta chains below all came from one sample that was sequenced in a study of monozygotic twins with inflammatory bowel disease (dated by TCRdb to the late 2010s). Libraries were prepared through 5' RACE. The run used an Illumina HiSeq 2500. The reads underwent TCRdb reprocessing, giving one record for each CDR3 protein sequence and no DNA. The sample's table lists a count of around 200,000 distinct CDR3 sequences. The ten largest clones capture roughly 1.7% of the sample. The sequenced sample was blood. All receptors derive from a human donor with ulcerative colitis or Crohn's disease, or a healthy co-twin of an affected twin (not recorded which).

The chain employs TRBV6-5 and TRBJ2-5; the D call of TRBD1 rests on TCRdb alone, since no DNA is present to check it. The CDR3 loop spans 15 amino acids. Germline-derived CDR1 and CDR2 are MNHEY and SVGAGI. The CDR3 region is CASSYSQGIQETQYF.

The chain links TRBV19 to TRBJ1-4. Germline V CDR1 and CDR2: LNHDA, SQIVND (reference sequence). CDR3 length equals 15 residues. The CDR3 loop is CASSMTRDSGKKLFF.

V is TRBV7-8 and J is TRBJ2-1; TCRdb's D gene call, TRBD2, goes unchecked for lack of DNA. The CDR3 sequence is 16 residues long. Germline V lookup: CDR1 SGHVS, CDR2 FQNEAQ. CDR3 in amino acids: CASSLGVAGGYNEQFF.

The chain links TRBV12-3 or TRBV12-4 to TRBJ2-5; the D call from TCRdb, TRBD2, cannot be confirmed without DNA. This CDR3 spans 15 amino acids. CDR3 protein: CASSKLGRNQETQYF.

The CDR3: CASRPTGSSPHGYTF. The chain joins TRBV12-3 or TRBV12-4 to TRBJ1-2; the TCRdb D gene call, TRBD1, has no DNA to confirm it. The CDR3 length is 15 residues.

V and J are TRBV2 and TRBJ1-1. This CDR3 has 13 residues. Germline V gene sequence: CDR1 SNHLY, CDR2 FYNNEI. Here the CDR3 reads CASSVWGNTEAFF.

The chain recombines TRBV7-3 with TRBJ2-1; TCRdb lists TRBD1, though no DNA is available to test this call. Germline V gives CDR1 SGHTA, CDR2 FQGTGA. The CDR3 covers 15 residues. CDR3 region: CASSLNGQGLGEQFF.

This chain links TRBV5-1 with TRBJ2-3; as DNA is missing, the TRBD1 call by TCRdb cannot be tested. Germline assignment: CDR1 SGHRS and CDR2 YFSETQ. This CDR3 spans 15 amino acids. CDR3 region: CASRLTGNTADTQYF.

This chain joins TRBV19 and TRBJ2-1; the TCRdb call, TRBD1, lacks DNA for checking. CDR3 length equals 16 residues. CDR1 is LNHDA, CDR2 SQIVND, per germline (reference sequence). CDR3 protein: CASSTRFRGGNNEQFF.

This chain uses TRBV19 with TRBJ2-5; TCRdb's D call, TRBD2, is unchecked because there is no DNA. CDR1 and CDR2 from the germline V gene are LNHDA and SQIVND (reference sequence). CDR3 length: 14 amino acids. The CDR3 protein is CASSIQGLQETQYF.

This chain links TRBV20-1 with TRBJ2-7; TCRdb reports TRBD1, a call that lacks DNA to check it against. This CDR3 region has 15 residues. CDR1 is DFQATT and CDR2 is SNEGSKA in the germline V gene (reference sequence). This CDR3 reads CSAHSGTGALGEQYF.